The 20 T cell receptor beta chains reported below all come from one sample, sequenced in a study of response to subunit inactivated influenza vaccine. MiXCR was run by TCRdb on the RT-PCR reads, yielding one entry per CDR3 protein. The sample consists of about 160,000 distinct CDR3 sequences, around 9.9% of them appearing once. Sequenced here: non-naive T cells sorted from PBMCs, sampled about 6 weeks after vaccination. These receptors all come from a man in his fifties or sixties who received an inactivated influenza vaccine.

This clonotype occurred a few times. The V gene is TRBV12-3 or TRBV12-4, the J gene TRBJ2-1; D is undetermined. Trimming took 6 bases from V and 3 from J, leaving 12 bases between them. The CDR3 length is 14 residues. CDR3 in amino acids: CASSPQAHYNEQFF. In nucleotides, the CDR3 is TGTGCCAGCAGCCCCCAGGCCCACTACAATGAGCAGTTCTTC.

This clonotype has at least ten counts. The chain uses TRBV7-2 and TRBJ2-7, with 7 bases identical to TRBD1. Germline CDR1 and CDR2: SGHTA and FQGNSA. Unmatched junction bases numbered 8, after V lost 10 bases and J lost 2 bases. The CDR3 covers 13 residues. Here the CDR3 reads CATSWQGAYEQYF. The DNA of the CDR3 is TGTGCCACCTCGTGGCAGGGGGCCTACGAGCAGTACTTC.

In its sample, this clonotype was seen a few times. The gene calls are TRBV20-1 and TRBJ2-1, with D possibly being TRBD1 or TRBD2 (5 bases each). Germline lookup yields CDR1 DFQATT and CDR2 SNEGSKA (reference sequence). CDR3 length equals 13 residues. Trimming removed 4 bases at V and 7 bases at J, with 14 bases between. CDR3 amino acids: CSANRGLGNEQFF. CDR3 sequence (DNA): TGCAGTGCTAACCGGGGCTTGGGGAATGAGCAGTTCTTC.

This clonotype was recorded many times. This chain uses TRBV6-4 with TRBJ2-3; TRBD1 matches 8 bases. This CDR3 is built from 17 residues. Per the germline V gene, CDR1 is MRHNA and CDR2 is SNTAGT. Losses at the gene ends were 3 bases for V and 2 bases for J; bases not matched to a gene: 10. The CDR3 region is CASSERPRQGNTDTQYF. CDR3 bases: TGTGCCAGCAGTGAACGGCCTAGACAGGGGAACACAGATACGCAGTATTTT.

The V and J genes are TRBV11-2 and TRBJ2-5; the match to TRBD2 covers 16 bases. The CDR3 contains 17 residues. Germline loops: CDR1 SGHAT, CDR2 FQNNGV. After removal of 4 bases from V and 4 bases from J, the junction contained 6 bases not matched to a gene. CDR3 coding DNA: TGTGCCAGCAGCTCTCCGGGACTAGCGGGAGGGCTAGAGACCCAGTACTTC. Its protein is CASSSPGLAGGLETQYF.

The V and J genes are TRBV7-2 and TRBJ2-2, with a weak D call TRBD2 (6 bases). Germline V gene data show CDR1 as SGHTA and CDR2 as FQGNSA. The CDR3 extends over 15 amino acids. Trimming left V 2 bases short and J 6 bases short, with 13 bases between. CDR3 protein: CASSLSGTSPGELFF. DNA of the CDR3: TGTGCCAGCAGCTTATCCGGGACTTCTCCCGGGGAGCTGTTTTTT.

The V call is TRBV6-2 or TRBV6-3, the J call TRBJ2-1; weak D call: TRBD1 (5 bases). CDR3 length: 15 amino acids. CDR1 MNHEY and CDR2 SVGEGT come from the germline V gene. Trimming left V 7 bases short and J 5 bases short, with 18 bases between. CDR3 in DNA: TGTGCCAGCAACTTCGAAGGAAACAGGAACAATGAGCAGTTCTTC. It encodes CASNFEGNRNNEQFF.

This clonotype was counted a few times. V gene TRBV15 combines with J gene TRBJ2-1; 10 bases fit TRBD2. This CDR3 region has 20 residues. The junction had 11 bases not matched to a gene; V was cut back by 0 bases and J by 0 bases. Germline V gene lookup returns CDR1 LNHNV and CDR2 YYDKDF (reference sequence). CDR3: CATSRDIRAGGGPSYNEQFF. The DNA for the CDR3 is TGTGCCACCAGCAGAGATATACGAGCGGGAGGGGGACCCTCCTACAATGAGCAGTTCTTC.

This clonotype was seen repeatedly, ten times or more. The CDR3 DNA is TGTGCCACCAGTGAGGAAGGGCGGGGTAGCTCCTACAATGAGCAGTTCTTC. This gives the protein CATSEEGRGSSYNEQFF. This chain links TRBV24-1 with TRBJ2-1, with D maybe TRBD2 (6 bases). The CDR3 is 17 residues long. V was clipped by 4 bases and J by 0 bases, with 15 bases between them. The V gene's germline CDR1 is KGHDR and CDR2 SFDVKD.

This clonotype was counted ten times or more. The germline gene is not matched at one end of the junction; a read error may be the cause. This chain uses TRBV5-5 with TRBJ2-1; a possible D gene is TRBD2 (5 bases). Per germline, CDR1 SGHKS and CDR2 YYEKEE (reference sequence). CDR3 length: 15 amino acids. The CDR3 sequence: CASSSAKLDNLAVVF. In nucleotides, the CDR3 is TGTGCCAGCAGCTCCGCGAAGTTAGATAACCTAGCAGTGGTCTTC. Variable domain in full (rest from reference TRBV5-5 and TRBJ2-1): DAGVTQSPTHLIKTRGQQVTLRCSPISGHKSVSWYQQVLGQGPQFIFQYYEKEERGRGNFPDRFSARQFPNYSSELNVNALLLGDSALYLCASSSAKLDNLAVVFGPGTRLTVL.

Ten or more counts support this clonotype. CDR3 sequence reads: CASKRWAADYEQYF. The CDR3, as DNA: TGTGCCAGCAAACGGTGGGCAGCTGACTACGAGCAGTACTTC. The chain carries TRBV28 and TRBJ2-7; no clear D. CDR1 and CDR2 from the germline V gene are MDHEN and SYDVKM. The CDR3 has 14 amino acids. V lost 7 bases and J lost 3, with 16 bases in between.

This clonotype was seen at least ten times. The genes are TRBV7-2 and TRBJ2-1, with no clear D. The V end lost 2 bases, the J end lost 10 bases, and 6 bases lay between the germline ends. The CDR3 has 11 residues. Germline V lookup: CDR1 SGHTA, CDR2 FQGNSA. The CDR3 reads CASSLFREQFF. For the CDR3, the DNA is TGTGCCAGCAGCTTATTCCGCGAGCAGTTCTTC. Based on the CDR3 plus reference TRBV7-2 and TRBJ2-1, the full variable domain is GAGVSQSPSNKVTEKGKDVELRCDPISGHTALYWYRQSLGQGLEFLIYFQGNSAPDKSGLPSDRFSAERTGGSVSTLTIQRTQQEDSAVYLCASSLFREQFFGPGTRLTVL.

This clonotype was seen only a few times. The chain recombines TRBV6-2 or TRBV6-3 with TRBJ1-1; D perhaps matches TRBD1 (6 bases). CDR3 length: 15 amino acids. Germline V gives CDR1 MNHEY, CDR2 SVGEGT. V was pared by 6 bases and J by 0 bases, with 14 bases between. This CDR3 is CASSRSGGVNTEAFF. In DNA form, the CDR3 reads TGTGCCAGCAGCAGATCGGGGGGCGTGAACACTGAAGCTTTCTTT.

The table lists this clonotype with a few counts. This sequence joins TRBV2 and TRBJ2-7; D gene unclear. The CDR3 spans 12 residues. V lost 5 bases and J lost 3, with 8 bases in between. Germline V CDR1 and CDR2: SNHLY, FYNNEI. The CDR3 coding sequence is TGTGCCAGCAGTAGAGATTTCTACGAGCAGTACTTC. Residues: CASSRDFYEQYF.

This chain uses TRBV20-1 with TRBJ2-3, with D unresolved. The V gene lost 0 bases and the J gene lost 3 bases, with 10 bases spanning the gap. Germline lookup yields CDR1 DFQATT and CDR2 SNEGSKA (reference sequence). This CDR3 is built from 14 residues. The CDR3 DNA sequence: TGCAGTGCTAGAGATCCAGGATGGACAGATACGCAGTATTTT. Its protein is CSARDPGWTDTQYF.

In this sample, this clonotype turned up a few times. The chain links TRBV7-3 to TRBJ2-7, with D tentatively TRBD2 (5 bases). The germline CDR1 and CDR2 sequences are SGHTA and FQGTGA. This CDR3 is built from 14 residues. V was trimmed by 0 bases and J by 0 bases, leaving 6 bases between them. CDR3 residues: CASSLTSDSYEQYF. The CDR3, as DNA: TGTGCCAGCAGCTTAACTAGCGACTCCTACGAGCAGTACTTC.

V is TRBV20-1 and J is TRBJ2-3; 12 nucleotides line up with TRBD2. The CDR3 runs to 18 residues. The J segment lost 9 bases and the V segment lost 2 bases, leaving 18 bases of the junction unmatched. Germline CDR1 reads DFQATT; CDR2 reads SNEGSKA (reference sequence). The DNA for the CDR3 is TGCAGTGCTAGAACTAGACTAGCGGGAGTAGCCCAGGGGGCGACGCAGTATTTT. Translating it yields CSARTRLAGVAQGATQYF.

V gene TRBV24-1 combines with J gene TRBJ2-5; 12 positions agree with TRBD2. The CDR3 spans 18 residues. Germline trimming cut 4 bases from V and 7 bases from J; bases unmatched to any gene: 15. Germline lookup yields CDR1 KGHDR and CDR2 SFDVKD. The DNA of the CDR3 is TGTGCCACCAGTGAAAGACCGGGACTAGCGGGCCCCAGAGGGACCCAGTACTTC. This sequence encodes CATSERPGLAGPRGTQYF.

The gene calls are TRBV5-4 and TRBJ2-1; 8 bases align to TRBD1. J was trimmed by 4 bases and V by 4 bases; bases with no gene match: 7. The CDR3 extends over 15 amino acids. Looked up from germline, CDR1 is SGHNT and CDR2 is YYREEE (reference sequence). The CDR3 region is CASSPDRGGYNEQFF. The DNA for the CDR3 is TGTGCCAGCAGCCCTGACAGGGGCGGATACAATGAGCAGTTCTTC.

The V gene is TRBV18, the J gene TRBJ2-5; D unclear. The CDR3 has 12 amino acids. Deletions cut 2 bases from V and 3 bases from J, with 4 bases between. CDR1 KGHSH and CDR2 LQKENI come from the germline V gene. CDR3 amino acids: CASSPFKETQYF. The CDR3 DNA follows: TGTGCCAGCTCACCATTCAAAGAGACCCAGTACTTC.